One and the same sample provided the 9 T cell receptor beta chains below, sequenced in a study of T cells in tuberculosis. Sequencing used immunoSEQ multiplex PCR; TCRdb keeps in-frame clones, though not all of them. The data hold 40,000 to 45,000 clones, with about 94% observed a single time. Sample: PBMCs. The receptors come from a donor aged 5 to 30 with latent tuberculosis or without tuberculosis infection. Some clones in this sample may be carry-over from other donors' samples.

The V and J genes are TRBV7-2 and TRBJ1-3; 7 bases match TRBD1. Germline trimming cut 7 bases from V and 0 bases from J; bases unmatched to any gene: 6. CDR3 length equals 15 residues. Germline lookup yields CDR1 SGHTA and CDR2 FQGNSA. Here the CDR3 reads CASKLQGPSGNTIYF. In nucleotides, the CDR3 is TGTGCCAGCAAACTACAGGGGCCCTCTGGAAACACCATATATTTT.

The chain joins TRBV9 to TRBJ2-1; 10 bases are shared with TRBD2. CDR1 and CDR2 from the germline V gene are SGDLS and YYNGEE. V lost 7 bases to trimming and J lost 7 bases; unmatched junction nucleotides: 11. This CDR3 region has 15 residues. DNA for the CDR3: TGTGCCAGCGGAATTAGCGGGAGGAGGGATAATGAGCAGTTCTTC. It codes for CASGISGRRDNEQFF. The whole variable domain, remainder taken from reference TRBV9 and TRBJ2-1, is DSGVTQTPKHLITATGQRVTLRCSPRSGDLSVYWYQQSLDQGLQFLIQYYNGEERAKGNILERFSAQQFPDLHSELNLSSLELGDSALYFCASGISGRRDNEQFFGPGTRLTVL.

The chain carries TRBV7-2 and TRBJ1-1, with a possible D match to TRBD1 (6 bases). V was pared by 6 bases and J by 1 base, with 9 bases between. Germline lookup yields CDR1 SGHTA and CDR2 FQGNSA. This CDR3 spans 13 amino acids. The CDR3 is CASRGTRNTEAFF. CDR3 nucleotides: TGTGCCAGCAGGGGGACACGGAACACTGAAGCTTTCTTT.

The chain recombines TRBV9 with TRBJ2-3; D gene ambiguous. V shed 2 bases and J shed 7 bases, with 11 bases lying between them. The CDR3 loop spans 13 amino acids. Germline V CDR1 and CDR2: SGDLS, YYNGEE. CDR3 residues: CASSVVPMNTQYF. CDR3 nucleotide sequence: TGTGCCAGCAGCGTCGTACCTATGAATACGCAGTATTTT.

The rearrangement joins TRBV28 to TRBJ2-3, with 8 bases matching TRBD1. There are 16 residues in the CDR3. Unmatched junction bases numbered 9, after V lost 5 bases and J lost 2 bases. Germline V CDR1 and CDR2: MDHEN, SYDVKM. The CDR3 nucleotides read TGTGCCAGCAGTCCGCCGGGACAGGCACCCACAGATACGCAGTATTTT. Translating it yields CASSPPGQAPTDTQYF.

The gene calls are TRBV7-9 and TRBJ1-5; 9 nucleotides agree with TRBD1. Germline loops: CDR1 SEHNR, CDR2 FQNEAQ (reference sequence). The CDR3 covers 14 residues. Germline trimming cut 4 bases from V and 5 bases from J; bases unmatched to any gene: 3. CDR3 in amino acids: CASSYDRGDQPQHF. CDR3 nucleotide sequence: TGTGCCAGCAGCTATGACAGGGGGGATCAGCCCCAGCATTTT. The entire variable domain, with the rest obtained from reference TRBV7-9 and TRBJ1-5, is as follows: DTGVSQNPRHKITKRGQNVTFRCDPISEHNRLYWYRQTLGQGPEFLTYFQNEAQLEKSRLLSDRFSAERPKGSFSTLEIQRTEQGDSAMYLCASSYDRGDQPQHFGDGTRLSIL.

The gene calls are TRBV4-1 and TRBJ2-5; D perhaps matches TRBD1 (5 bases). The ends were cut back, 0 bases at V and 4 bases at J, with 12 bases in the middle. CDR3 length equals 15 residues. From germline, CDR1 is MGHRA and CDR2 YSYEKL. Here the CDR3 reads CASSQDFPGRETQYF. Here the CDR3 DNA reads TGCGCCAGCAGCCAAGATTTCCCAGGGCGAGAGACCCAGTACTTC.

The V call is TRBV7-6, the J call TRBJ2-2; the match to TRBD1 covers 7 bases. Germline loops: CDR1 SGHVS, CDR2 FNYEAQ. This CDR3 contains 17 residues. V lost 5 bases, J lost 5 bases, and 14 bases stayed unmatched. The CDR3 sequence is CASSIKTGTKETGELFF. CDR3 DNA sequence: TGTGCCAGCAGCATTAAGACAGGGACAAAGGAAACCGGGGAGCTGTTTTTT.

The CDR3 DNA sequence: TGTGCCAGCTCACTAGACAGGGACGGGTCAGATACGCAGTATTTT. As protein: CASSLDRDGSDTQYF. V and J are TRBV18 and TRBJ2-3; 7 positions agree with TRBD1. With 4 bases clipped from V and 4 bases from J, the junction kept 8 bases outside the gene matches. CDR3 length: 15 residues. CDR1 is KGHSH, CDR2 LQKENI, per germline.